Reported below is one T cell receptor (beta chain). The CDR3 runs to 17 residues. The V gene's germline CDR1 is MGHRA and CDR2 YSYEKL. The J segment lost 2 bases and the V segment lost 2 bases, leaving 9 bases of the junction unmatched. This entry is derived from a study of blood T cell repertoires in COVID-19. Original processing methods: Nucleated cell counts were estimated from reference gene primer amplification. Sequenced by immunoSEQ multiplex PCR; TCRdb stores in-frame clones only, minus some. The V and J calls and clone size come from that table; D and trimming were worked out from the DNA. The sample lists roughly 400,000 clones, approximately 91% occurring once.

Specimen: PBMCs or T cells enriched from blood (not recorded which). The chain joins TRBV4-1 to TRBJ2-3; 8 bases agree with TRBD2. This TCR derives from a woman younger than 30 who had been exposed to COVID-19. The CDR3 here is CASSQILLSGVTDTQYF. The CDR3 DNA sequence: TGCGCCAGCAGCCAAATCCTACTTAGCGGGGTCACAGATACGCAGTATTTT.